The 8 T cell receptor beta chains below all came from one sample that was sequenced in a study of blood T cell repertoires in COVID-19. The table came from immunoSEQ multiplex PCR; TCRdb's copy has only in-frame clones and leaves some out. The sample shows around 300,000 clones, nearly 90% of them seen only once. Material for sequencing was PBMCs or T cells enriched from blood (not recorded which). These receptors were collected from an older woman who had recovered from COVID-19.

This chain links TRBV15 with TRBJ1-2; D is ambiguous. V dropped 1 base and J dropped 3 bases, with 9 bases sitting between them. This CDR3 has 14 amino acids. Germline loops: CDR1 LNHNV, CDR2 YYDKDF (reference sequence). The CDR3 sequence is CATSRGGSYYGYTF. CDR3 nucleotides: TGTGCCACCAGCAGAGGAGGCAGCTACTATGGCTACACCTTC.

For the CDR3, the DNA is TGTGCCACCTCACCGACGCGGAATTCACCCCTCCACTTT. Its translation is CATSPTRNSPLHF. The rearrangement links TRBV19 to TRBJ1-6; D gene ambiguous. The length of the CDR3 is 13 residues. V shed 10 bases and J shed 7 bases, with 14 bases lying between them. Germline values: CDR1 LNHDA, CDR2 SQIVND (reference sequence).

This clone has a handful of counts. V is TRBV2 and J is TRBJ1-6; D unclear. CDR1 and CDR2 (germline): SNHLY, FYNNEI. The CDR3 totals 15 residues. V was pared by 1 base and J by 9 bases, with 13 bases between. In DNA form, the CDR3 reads TGTGCCAGCAGTGAAGGGCGGGTAGGAAGTTCACCCCTCCACTTT. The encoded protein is CASSEGRVGSSPLHF.

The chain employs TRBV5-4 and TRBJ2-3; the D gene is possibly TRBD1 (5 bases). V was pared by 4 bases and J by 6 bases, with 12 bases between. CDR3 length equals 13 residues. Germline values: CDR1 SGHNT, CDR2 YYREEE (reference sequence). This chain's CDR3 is CASSEPPGDTQYF. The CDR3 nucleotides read TGTGCCAGCAGCGAACCCCCAGGGGATACGCAGTATTTT.

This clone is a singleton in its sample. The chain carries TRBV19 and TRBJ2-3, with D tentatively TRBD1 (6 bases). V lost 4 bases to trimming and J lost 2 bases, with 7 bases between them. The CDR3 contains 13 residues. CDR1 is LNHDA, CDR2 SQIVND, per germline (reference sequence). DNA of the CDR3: TGTGCCAGTAGTAGGGGGCACACAGATACGCAGTATTTT. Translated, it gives CASSRGHTDTQYF.

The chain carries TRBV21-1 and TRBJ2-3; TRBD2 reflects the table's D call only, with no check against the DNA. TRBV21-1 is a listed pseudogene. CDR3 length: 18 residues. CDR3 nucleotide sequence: TGTGCCAGCAGCAAAAATTTCCCCTCGGCGGATAGCACAGATACGCAGTATTTT. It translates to CASSKNFPSADSTDTQYF.

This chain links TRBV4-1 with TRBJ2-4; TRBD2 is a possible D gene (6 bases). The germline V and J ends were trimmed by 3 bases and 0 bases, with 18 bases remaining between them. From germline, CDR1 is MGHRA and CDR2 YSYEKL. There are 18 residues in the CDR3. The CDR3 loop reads CASSHEASDYLAKNIQYF. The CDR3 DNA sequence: TGCGCCAGCAGCCATGAGGCTAGCGACTATTTAGCCAAAAACATTCAGTACTTC.

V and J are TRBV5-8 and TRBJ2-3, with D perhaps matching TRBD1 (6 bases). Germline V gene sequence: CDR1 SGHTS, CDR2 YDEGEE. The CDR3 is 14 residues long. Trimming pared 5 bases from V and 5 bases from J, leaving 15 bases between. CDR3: CASRGAQYVDTQYF. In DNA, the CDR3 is TGTGCCAGCAGGGGGGCCCAGTACGTAGATACGCAGTATTTT.